This TCR beta chain was captured in a study of blood T cell repertoires in COVID-19. In the study overall: The United States, Italy and Spain provided the acute and convalescent COVID-19 samples.

Germline CDR1 is SGHAT and CDR2 is FQNNGV. This CDR3 contains 19 residues. The trim removed 2 bases at V and 0 bases at J, leaving 10 bases unmatched. Original analysis: Amplification of reference gene primers was used by the study to estimate nucleated cell counts. Libraries were prepared by immunoSEQ multiplex PCR; TCRdb keeps only in-frame clonotypes and omits some of them. The DNA was the basis for D and trimming; V, J and clone size are from that table. The sample holds fewer than 90,000 clones, 70% to 90% seen once. This chain links TRBV11-2 with TRBJ2-3, with TRBD2 matching over 11 bases. The TCR comes from a man at least 80 years old in a cohort sampled during active COVID-19. The sequenced sample was peripheral blood. CDR3 in amino acids: CASSLTGTSGIPSTDTQYF. CDR3 bases: TGTGCCAGCAGCTTAACCGGGACTAGCGGAATACCTAGCACAGATACGCAGTATTTT. The entire variable domain, with the rest obtained from reference TRBV11-2 and TRBJ2-3, is as follows: EAGVAQSPRYKIIEKRQSVAFWCNPISGHATLYWYQQILGQGPKLLIQFQNNGVVDDSQLPKDRFSAERLKGVDSTLKIQPAKLEDSAVYLCASSLTGTSGIPSTDTQYFGPGTRLTVL.